The 3 T cell receptor beta chains in this list originate from one sample, sequenced in a study of post-analysis software for immune sequencing data. No antigens are known for them. Study-wide points: Controls showed lower frequencies than patients for five TRBV segments, and TRBV5-6, TRBV5-1 and TRBV20-1 were among these.

Prepared libraries of TCR beta cDNA carried unique molecular identifiers. From the PCR reads, TCRdb called clonotypes with MiXCR, one entry per CDR3 protein. The sample records 350,000 to 450,000 distinct CDR3 sequences, 30% to 45% being singletons. The sequenced sample was blood. Receptor source: a girl aged 2 to 10 with multiple sclerosis.

This clonotype was seen a few times. The genes are TRBV3-1 and TRBJ2-6, with 7 bases matching TRBD1. This CDR3 spans 19 amino acids. Trimming took 1 base from V and 0 from J; bases not matched to a gene: 9. Germline loops: CDR1 LGHDT, CDR2 YNNKEL (reference sequence). CDR3 nucleotide sequence: TGTGCCAGCAGCCAAGCCGGGACAGCGATTCCCTCTGGGGCCAACGTCCTGACTTTC. Its protein is CASSQAGTAIPSGANVLTF.

This clonotype has only a few counts. The chain combines TRBV20-1 with TRBJ2-7; no reliable D call. V dropped 7 bases and J dropped 6 bases, with 10 bases sitting between them. Germline V lookup: CDR1 DFQATT, CDR2 SNEGSKA (reference sequence). CDR3 length equals 10 residues. The CDR3 nucleotides read TGCAGTGTGGCAGGCCGCGAGCAGTACTTC. Its protein is CSVAGREQYF.

This chain joins TRBV20-1 and TRBJ1-5; D might be TRBD1 (6 bases). V was cut by 1 base and J by 5 bases, with 15 bases left in between. The CDR3 totals 15 residues. Germline V gene lookup returns CDR1 DFQATT and CDR2 SNEGSKA (reference sequence). CDR3 sequence: CSARVAGVEYQPQHF. The CDR3 DNA sequence: TGCAGTGCTAGAGTCGCAGGGGTGGAGTATCAGCCCCAGCATTTT.